Listed below are T cell receptor beta chains from one sample, sequenced in a study of patients and donors after allogeneic stem cell transplantation. TCRdb used MiXCR to reprocess the RT-PCR reads, holding one entry per CDR3 protein. Among fewer than 95,000 distinct CDR3 sequences listed, approximately 5.2% were seen once. Source material: blood, either unsorted or a sorted T cell fraction (not recorded which). The receptors were sampled from a human donor who was either an allogeneic HSCT recipient or a stem cell or donor lymphocyte infusion donor (not recorded which). It is not recorded whose cells these are; they may come from a transplant donor. The CDR3 runs from the conserved cysteine through the conserved F or W. Fields, in order: clone size, D gene, V gene, J gene, CDR3 protein, CDR3 DNA. D genes are given only for firm matches. Where a row states a size, it is once, few, many or the class of an expanded clone; other rows omit it.

abundance: many
d_gene: NA
v_gene: TRBV2
j_gene: TRBJ2-5
CDR3aa: CASSRLTQETQYF
CDR3nt: TGTGCCAGCAGCCGACTGACCCAAGAGACCCAGTACTTC

abundance: many
d_gene: TRBD1
v_gene: TRBV5-1
j_gene: TRBJ1-4
CDR3aa: CASSLETGTNEKLFF
CDR3nt: TGCGCCAGCAGCTTGGAGACAGGGACTAATGAAAAACTGTTTTTT

abundance: few
d_gene: TRBD1
v_gene: TRBV24-1
j_gene: TRBJ1-2
CDR3aa: CATSDSAWTGGIYGYTF
CDR3nt: TGTGCCACCAGTGATTCCGCATGGACAGGGGGTATCTATGGCTACACCTTC

abundance: few
d_gene: TRBD1
v_gene: TRBV11-2
j_gene: TRBJ2-5
CDR3aa: CASSLLRGQVQETQYF
CDR3nt: TGTGCCAGCAGCTTACTTCGGGGACAGGTCCAAGAGACCCAGTACTTC

abundance: many
d_gene: TRBD2
v_gene: TRBV2
j_gene: TRBJ2-5
CDR3aa: CASSGPGGQETQYF
CDR3nt: TGTGCCAGCAGCGGACCGGGAGGTCAAGAGACCCAGTACTTC

abundance: NA
d_gene: TRBD2
v_gene: TRBV7-2
j_gene: TRBJ2-5
CDR3aa: CASRGSGGGGETQYF
CDR3nt: TGTGCCAGCAGGGGATCAGGCGGGGGAGGAGAGACCCAGTACTTC

abundance: many
d_gene: TRBD1
v_gene: TRBV2
j_gene: TRBJ1-3
CDR3aa: CASTLGQGLNTIYF
CDR3nt: TGTGCCAGCACCCTCGGACAGGGGTTAAACACCATATATTTT

abundance: many
d_gene: NA
v_gene: TRBV9
j_gene: TRBJ2-3
CDR3aa: CASSVVVVGGNTDTQYF
CDR3nt: TGTGCCAGCAGCGTAGTGGTGGTCGGCGGAAACACAGATACGCAGTATTTT

abundance: many
d_gene: NA
v_gene: TRBV14
j_gene: TRBJ1-1
CDR3aa: CASSEESSGSYTEAFF
CDR3nt: TGTGCCAGCAGCGAAGAGTCATCAGGGTCCTACACTGAAGCTTTCTTT

abundance: many
d_gene: NA
v_gene: TRBV20-1
j_gene: TRBJ2-7
CDR3aa: CSASLPASYEQYF
CDR3nt: TGCAGTGCTAGCCTCCCGGCGTCCTACGAGCAGTACTTC

abundance: many
d_gene: NA
v_gene: TRBV12-3/TRBV12-4
j_gene: TRBJ2-7
CDR3aa: CASSLSQTYEQYF
CDR3nt: TGTGCCAGCAGCCTCTCACAGACATACGAGCAGTACTTC

abundance: many
d_gene: TRBD1
v_gene: TRBV18
j_gene: TRBJ1-6
CDR3aa: CASSTGQGATISPLHF
CDR3nt: TGTGCCAGCTCGACCGGACAGGGGGCGACGATCTCACCCCTCCACTTT

abundance: many
d_gene: NA
v_gene: TRBV12-3/TRBV12-4
j_gene: TRBJ1-5
CDR3aa: CASNSANSNQPQHF
CDR3nt: TGTGCCAGCAACTCCGCAAATAGCAATCAGCCCCAGCATTTT

abundance: many
d_gene: NA
v_gene: TRBV21-1
j_gene: TRBJ2-7
CDR3aa: CASSKEGNRAYEQYF
CDR3nt: TGTGCCAGCAGCAAAGAGGGAAACAGGGCCTACGAGCAGTACTTC

abundance: many
d_gene: NA
v_gene: TRBV11-3
j_gene: TRBJ2-3
CDR3aa: CASSLAWRDTYTQYF
CDR3nt: TGTGCCAGCAGCTTAGCTTGGCGGGACACATATACGCAGTATTTT

abundance: many
d_gene: NA
v_gene: TRBV2
j_gene: TRBJ1-1
CDR3aa: CASIRDVNTEAFF
CDR3nt: TGTGCCAGCATTCGGGACGTGAACACTGAAGCTTTCTTT

abundance: few
d_gene: NA
v_gene: TRBV24-1
j_gene: TRBJ2-2
CDR3aa: CATRGPLGTGELFF
CDR3nt: TGTGCCACCAGGGGACCCTTGGGCACCGGGGAGCTGTTTTTT

abundance: many
d_gene: NA
v_gene: TRBV2
j_gene: TRBJ1-1
CDR3aa: CASSVQGDSLNTEAFF
CDR3nt: TGTGCCAGCAGTGTTCAAGGAGACAGTCTGAACACTGAAGCTTTCTTT

abundance: many
d_gene: TRBD1
v_gene: TRBV2
j_gene: TRBJ2-4
CDR3aa: CASSTDRGIQYF
CDR3nt: TGTGCCAGCAGCACGGACAGGGGCATTCAGTACTTC

abundance: few
d_gene: TRBD1
v_gene: TRBV5-1
j_gene: TRBJ1-4
CDR3aa: CASSQGGRNEKLFF
CDR3nt: TGCGCCAGCAGCCAGGGGGGTCGAAATGAAAAACTGTTTTTT

abundance: many
d_gene: NA
v_gene: TRBV28
j_gene: TRBJ2-7
CDR3aa: CASGKVPTYEQYF
CDR3nt: TGTGCCAGCGGTAAGGTACCTACCTACGAGCAGTACTTC

abundance: many
d_gene: NA
v_gene: TRBV5-1
j_gene: TRBJ2-1
CDR3aa: CASSLGGGPYNEQFF
CDR3nt: TGCGCCAGCAGCTTGGGCGGAGGACCCTACAATGAGCAGTTCTTC

abundance: many
d_gene: NA
v_gene: TRBV28
j_gene: TRBJ2-1
CDR3aa: CASSRRYNEQFF
CDR3nt: TGTGCCAGCAGTCGGCGTTACAATGAGCAGTTCTTC

abundance: many
d_gene: NA
v_gene: TRBV9
j_gene: TRBJ2-1
CDR3aa: CASSEGTVPYNEQFF
CDR3nt: TGTGCCAGCAGCGAGGGGACTGTACCTTACAATGAGCAGTTCTTC

abundance: many
d_gene: TRBD2
v_gene: TRBV5-5
j_gene: TRBJ2-1
CDR3aa: CASSLSGAYNEQFF
CDR3nt: TGTGCCAGCAGCTTGAGCGGGGCCTACAATGAGCAGTTCTTC

abundance: NA
d_gene: NA
v_gene: TRBV7-3
j_gene: TRBJ2-3
CDR3aa: CASSQRSAGPPTDTQYF
CDR3nt: TGTGCCAGCAGCCAGCGGTCTGCGGGACCCCCCACAGATACGCAGTATTTT

abundance: many
d_gene: NA
v_gene: TRBV20-1
j_gene: TRBJ1-5
CDR3aa: CSAGVGNQPQHF
CDR3nt: TGCAGTGCAGGAGTGGGGAATCAGCCCCAGCATTTT

abundance: few
d_gene: NA
v_gene: TRBV20-1
j_gene: TRBJ1-1
CDR3aa: CSARGGGNTEAFF
CDR3nt: TGCAGTGCTAGGGGGGGCGGGAACACTGAAGCTTTCTTT

abundance: few
d_gene: NA
v_gene: TRBV20-1
j_gene: TRBJ1-5
CDR3aa: CSARPVGQPQHF
CDR3nt: TGCAGTGCTAGGCCGGTGGGGCAGCCCCAGCATTTT